This TCR beta chain was observed in a study of T cell repertoires in cytomegalovirus infection. Turning to the study itself: Public TCR beta signatures marked donors with CMV infection and the matching HLA. General study points: CMV-specific TCR beta clonotypes restricted by HLA-C were the ones dominating the ex vivo response. Frequencies of public TCR beta families were cumulated, and this identified carriers of CMV plus the relevant HLA.

TCRdb processed the reads anew with MiXCR; each CDR3 protein has one entry. The data show around 200,000 distinct CDR3 sequences, approximately 18% seen once. The CDR3 has 17 residues. V dropped 2 bases and J dropped 1 base, with 14 bases sitting between them. Germline-derived CDR1 and CDR2 are SGHTA and FQGNSA. This clonotype turned up a few times. Its matching antigen is unknown. This TCR was recovered from a human donor in good health (CMV status not recorded). Some clones in this sample may be carry-over from other donors' samples. Sequencing was done on a sample of CD8+ T cells from PBMCs. The chain employs TRBV7-2 and TRBJ2-2; D may correspond to TRBD1 or TRBD2 (5 bases each). The chain's CDR3 is CASSLFSWGRNTGELFF. The CDR3 nucleotides are TGTGCCAGCAGCTTATTCAGCTGGGGGAGGAACACCGGGGAGCTGTTTTTT.